Listed below are T cell receptor beta chains from one sample, sequenced in a study of CD8+CD57+ T cells in acquired aplastic anemia. Each CDR3 protein is one row after TCRdb ran MiXCR on the reads. The sample includes about 210,000 distinct CDR3 sequences, approximately 57% seen only once; the top ten take around 32%. Sequencing was performed on sorted CD4+, CD8+, or CD8+CD57+ T cells (not recorded which) from PBMCs. All receptors come from a human donor in good health. The CDR3 runs from the conserved cysteine through the conserved F or W. The D gene is left open where the match is weak. Some rows have no size entry. The others give once, few or many, or a class for an expanded clone.

CDR3nt	CDR3aa	j_gene	abundance	d_gene	v_gene
TGTGCCAGTACCAGGGTGCTCTCTAATAACGAGCAGTACTTC	CASTRVLSNNEQYF	TRBJ2-7	NA	NA	TRBV19
TGTGCCAGCAGTGAAGGGACTAGCGGGATTTCATTC	CASSEGTSGISF	TRBJ2-5	NA	TRBD2	TRBV6-1
TGTGCCAGCAGCTCTACCACAGGGAAAGAGACCCAGTACTTC	CASSSTTGKETQYF	TRBJ2-5	NA	NA	TRBV7-4
TGTGCCAGCAGCAGACAGAGCTCCTACGAGCAGTACTTC	CASSRQSSYEQYF	TRBJ2-7	few	NA	TRBV7-2
TGTGCCACCAGTGACCAGATAGGCTATGGCTACACCTTC	CATSDQIGYGYTF	TRBJ1-2	NA	NA	TRBV24-1
TGTGCCACCCGCGGGACTAGCCTCAATGAGCAGTTCTTC	CATRGTSLNEQFF	TRBJ2-1	NA	TRBD2	TRBV24-1
TGTTCTGGGCTAGTGGGACGGGGTACAGATACGCAGTATTTT	CSGLVGRGTDTQYF	TRBJ2-3	NA	NA	TRBV7-2
TGTGCCAGCAGTGACGCCGGGACAGCCTTAGGCGATGAGCAGTTCTTC	CASSDAGTALGDEQFF	TRBJ2-1	NA	TRBD1	TRBV7-2
TGTGCCAGCAGCTTAGCGGGCCCCGGCGAGCAGTTCTTC	CASSLAGPGEQFF	TRBJ2-1	NA	NA	TRBV7-3
TGTGCCAGCAGCGCGGGGGGGGAGCTGTTTTTT	CASSAGGELFF	TRBJ2-2	NA	NA	TRBV9
TGTGCCAGCAGTCGTAATACAGATATGAACACTGAAGCTTTCTTT	CASSRNTDMNTEAFF	TRBJ1-1	many	NA	TRBV12-3/TRBV12-4
TGTGCCAGCAGCCGATCGGGGACTAGCGGGGCGCCCCAAGAGACCCAGTACTTC	CASSRSGTSGAPQETQYF	TRBJ2-5	NA	TRBD2	TRBV7-9
TGTGCCAGCAGCCAAGATTGCAGGAACACCGGGGAGCTGTACTTC	CASSQDCRNTGELYF	TRBJ2-7	NA	NA	TRBV14
TGTGCCAGCAGTTTACTCACTTCAGGCGATACGCAGTATTTT	CASSLLTSGDTQYF	TRBJ2-3	NA	NA	TRBV27
TGTGCCACCCAGGCCAACTATGGCTACACCTTC	CATQANYGYTF	TRBJ1-2	NA	NA	TRBV2
TGTGCCAGCAGCGCCCTGACTTTC	CASSALTF	TRBJ2-6	NA	NA	TRBV7-6
TGTGCCAGCAGCTTCTCCGGGACTAGCTCCTACACCTTC	CASSFSGTSSYTF	TRBJ1-2	NA	NA	TRBV5-6
TGTGCCAGCAGCGTATCCCGGACATATGATGAGCAGTTCTTC	CASSVSRTYDEQFF	TRBJ2-1	NA	NA	TRBV9
TGTGCCATCAGTGAGCTGCAGGGGGAGGACTATGGCTACACCTTC	CAISELQGEDYGYTF	TRBJ1-2	once	TRBD1	TRBV10-3
TGTGCCAGCTCACCTCTAGGGACTAGCGGGGTGCACCTCCAAGAGACCCAGTACTTC	CASSPLGTSGVHLQETQYF	TRBJ2-5	NA	TRBD2	TRBV9
TGTGCCAGCAGCTGGACAGCCTATGGCTACACCTTC	CASSWTAYGYTF	TRBJ1-2	NA	NA	TRBV12-3/TRBV12-4
TGTGCCAGCTACACGGGTCCTTTGGAGACCCAGTACTTC	CASYTGPLETQYF	TRBJ2-5	few	NA	TRBV5-5
TGTGCCATCAGTGAGTCCGGCGGGAGAAGCGTTGAGGAGCAGTTCTTC	CAISESGGRSVEEQFF	TRBJ2-1	NA	TRBD2	TRBV10-3
TGTGCCAGCAGTTACAGGACAGGGATCCATAATGAAAAACTGTTTTTT	CASSYRTGIHNEKLFF	TRBJ1-4	many	TRBD1	TRBV6-5
TGTGCCATCAGTGAGTCAGATACGCAGTATTTT	CAISESDTQYF	TRBJ2-3	NA	NA	TRBV10-3
TGTGCCATCAGCGATTCCTCGAGCGGCGAGCAGTACTTC	CAISDSSSGEQYF	TRBJ2-7	few	NA	TRBV10-3